Each of the 8 T cell receptor beta chains below was sequenced from the same sample in a study of radiation and T cells in renal cell carcinoma. Using immunoSEQ multiplex PCR, the repertoire was profiled, and TCRdb retains in-frame clones only, with some absent. The data contain 95,000 to 150,000 clones, about four fifths of them singletons. The time point was: blood 2 weeks post-SBRT. Specified treatment: 15 Gy SBRT to primary tumor, nephrectomy 4 weeks later. Sequenced material: blood, taken from a patient whose treatment included radiotherapy and nephrectomy. These TCRs come from a man aged 45 to 65 with renal cell carcinoma.

The chain joins TRBV19 to TRBJ2-5; D uncertain. Trimming shortened V by 4 bases and J by 5 bases, and 11 bases separated the two germline ends. CDR1 and CDR2 (germline): LNHDA, SQIVND (reference sequence). This CDR3 region has 13 residues. CDR3 nucleotide sequence: TGTGCCAGTAGTACTAGTTCGTTCGAGACCCAGTACTTC. Residues: CASSTSSFETQYF.

V usage is TRBV7-2 and J usage is TRBJ2-3; TRBD2 might be the D (7 bases). Germline CDR1 SGHTA, CDR2 FQGNSA. The CDR3 sequence is 16 residues long. The V gene lost 6 bases and the J gene lost 2 bases, with 18 bases spanning the gap. In DNA form, the CDR3 reads TGTGCCAGCAGGACACAGGGCGGGGGTTACACAGATACGCAGTATTTT. This sequence encodes CASRTQGGGYTDTQYF.

The V call is TRBV7-8, the J call TRBJ2-7, with TRBD1 as a possible D gene (6 bases). Germline V gives CDR1 SGHVS, CDR2 FQNEAQ. V dropped 1 base and J dropped 4 bases, with 14 bases sitting between them. The CDR3 has 15 amino acids. As DNA, the CDR3 is TGTGCCAGCAGCTTAGTCCCGGACAGAGCGTACGAGCAGTACTTC. Its translation is CASSLVPDRAYEQYF.

This clone appeared a single time. J is TRBJ2-2 and V is TRBV2; D unclear. This CDR3 has 15 amino acids. Trimming took 3 bases from V and 1 from J, leaving 9 bases between them. The germline gives CDR1 SNHLY, CDR2 FYNNEI. CDR3 in amino acids: CASSDVELNTGELFF. The DNA for the CDR3 is TGTGCCAGCAGTGACGTCGAGCTGAACACCGGGGAGCTGTTTTTT. The full variable domain, in which reference TRBV2 and TRBJ2-2 provide the parts outside the CDR3, is EPEVTQTPSHQVTQMGQEVILRCVPISNHLYFYWYRQILGQKVEFLVSFYNNEISEKSEIFDDQFSVERPDGSNFTLKIRSTKLEDSAMYFCASSDVELNTGELFFGEGSRLTVL.

The chain joins TRBV28 to TRBJ1-2; a possible D gene is TRBD1 (6 bases). The CDR3 sequence is 14 residues long. Per the germline V gene, CDR1 is MDHEN and CDR2 is SYDVKM. V was pared by 11 bases and J by 8 bases, with 24 bases between. Written as DNA, the CDR3 is TGTGCCTCCATTGAGGGACAACAGGCCTTCGGCTACACCTTC. The encoded protein is CASIEGQQAFGYTF.

The chain joins TRBV5-1 to TRBJ2-1, with 8 bases that match TRBD2. Germline V lookup: CDR1 SGHRS, CDR2 YFSETQ. The V gene end was trimmed by 0 bases and the J gene end by 5 bases; junction bases not matched to a gene: 4. The CDR3 loop spans 15 amino acids. As DNA, the CDR3 is TGCGCCAGCAGCTTGGGAAGCGGGAGTGACAATGAGCAGTTCTTC. It specifies CASSLGSGSDNEQFF. Full variable domain (outside the CDR3, taken from reference TRBV5-1 and TRBJ2-1): KAGVTQTPRYLIKTRGQQVTLSCSPISGHRSVSWYQQTPGQGLQFLFEYFSETQRNKGNFPGRFSGRQFSNSRSEMNVSTLELGDSALYLCASSLGSGSDNEQFFGPGTRLTVL.

This chain joins TRBV27 and TRBJ2-1, with D possibly called TRBD1 or TRBD2 (5 bases each). Germline V CDR1 and CDR2: MNHEY, SMNVEV (reference sequence). This CDR3 is 16 amino acids long. The V gene lost 5 bases and the J gene lost 0 bases, with 14 bases spanning the gap. Here the CDR3 reads CASSSPGRSSYNEQFF. Written as DNA, the CDR3 is TGTGCCAGCAGTAGCCCGGGGCGGAGCTCCTACAATGAGCAGTTCTTC.

The V gene is TRBV29-1, the J gene TRBJ2-7, with 12 nucleotides matching TRBD2. The J segment lost 9 bases and the V segment lost 3 bases, leaving 3 bases of the junction unmatched. There are 12 residues in the CDR3. Germline loops: CDR1 SQVTM, CDR2 ANQGSEA. CDR3: CSVDLAGGGQYF. Written as DNA, the CDR3 is TGCAGCGTTGATCTAGCGGGAGGGGGGCAGTACTTC.